This TCR beta chain was identified in a study of CXCR3 chemokines and chemotherapy response in bladder cancer. This clonotype was counted between two and nine times. The junction shows a germline mismatch at one end, possibly a read error. TCRdb re-called the PCR reads with MiXCR, one entry per CDR3 protein. The sample has 8,100 or so distinct CDR3 sequences, 10% to 15% seen once. This receptor was identified in a human donor with bladder cancer that responded to neoadjuvant chemotherapy. The sample here was taken from a patient whose treatment included neoadjuvant chemotherapy.

CDR3 region: CASSLLVSSNPRRDF. The CDR3 nucleotides read TGTGCCAGCAGCTTGCTCGTTAGTTCGAACCCACGCCGGGACTTC. V and J are TRBV5-6 and TRBJ2-5; D remains ambiguous. CDR1 is SGHDT, CDR2 YYEEEE, per germline. CDR3 length: 15 residues.